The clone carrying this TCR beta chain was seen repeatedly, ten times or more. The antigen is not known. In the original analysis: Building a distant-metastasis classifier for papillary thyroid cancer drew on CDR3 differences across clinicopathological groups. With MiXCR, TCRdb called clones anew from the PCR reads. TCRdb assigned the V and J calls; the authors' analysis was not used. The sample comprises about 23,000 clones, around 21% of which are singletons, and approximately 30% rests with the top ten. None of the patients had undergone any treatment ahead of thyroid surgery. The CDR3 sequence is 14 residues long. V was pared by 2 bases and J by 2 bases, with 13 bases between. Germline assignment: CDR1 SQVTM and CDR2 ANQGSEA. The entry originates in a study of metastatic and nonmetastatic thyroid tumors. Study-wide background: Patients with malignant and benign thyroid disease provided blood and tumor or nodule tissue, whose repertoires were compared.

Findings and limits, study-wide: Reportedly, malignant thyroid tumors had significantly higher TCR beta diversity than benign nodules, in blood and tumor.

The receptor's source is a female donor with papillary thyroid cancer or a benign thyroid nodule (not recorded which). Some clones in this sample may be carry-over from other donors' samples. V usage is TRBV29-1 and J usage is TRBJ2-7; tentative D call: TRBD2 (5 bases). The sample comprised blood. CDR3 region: CSVEYGVATYEQYF. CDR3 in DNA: TGCAGCGTTGAATACGGGGTAGCGACCTACGAGCAGTACTTC.